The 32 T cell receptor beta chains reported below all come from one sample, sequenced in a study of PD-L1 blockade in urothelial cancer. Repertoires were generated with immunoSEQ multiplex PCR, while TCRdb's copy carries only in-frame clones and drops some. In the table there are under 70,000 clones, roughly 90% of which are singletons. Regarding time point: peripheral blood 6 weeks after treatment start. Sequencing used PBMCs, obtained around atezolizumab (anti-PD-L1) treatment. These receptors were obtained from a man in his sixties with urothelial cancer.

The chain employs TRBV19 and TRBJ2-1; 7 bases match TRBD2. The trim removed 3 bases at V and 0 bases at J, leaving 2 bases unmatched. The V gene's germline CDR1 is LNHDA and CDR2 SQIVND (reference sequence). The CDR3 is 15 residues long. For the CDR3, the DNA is TGTGCCAGTAGTATGGGCGGGAGCTCCTACAATGAGCAGTTCTTC. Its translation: CASSMGGSSYNEQFF. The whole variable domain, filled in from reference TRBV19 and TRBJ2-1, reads DGGITQSPKYLFRKEGQNVTLSCEQNLNHDAMYWYRQDPGQGLRLIYYSQIVNDFQKGDIAEGYSVSREKKESFPLTVTSAQKNPTAFYLCASSMGGSSYNEQFFGPGTRLTVL.

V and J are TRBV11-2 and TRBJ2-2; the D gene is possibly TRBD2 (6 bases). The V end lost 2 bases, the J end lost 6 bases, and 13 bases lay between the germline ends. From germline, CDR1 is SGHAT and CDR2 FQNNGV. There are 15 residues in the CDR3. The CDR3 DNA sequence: TGTGCCAGCAGCTTAAGTCGGGAGCGGGCCGGGGAGCTGTTTTTT. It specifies CASSLSRERAGELFF.

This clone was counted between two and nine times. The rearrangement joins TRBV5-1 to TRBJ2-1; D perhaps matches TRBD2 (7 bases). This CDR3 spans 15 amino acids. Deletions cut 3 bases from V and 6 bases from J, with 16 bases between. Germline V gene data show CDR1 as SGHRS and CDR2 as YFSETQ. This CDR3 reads CASSWGGASGNEQFF. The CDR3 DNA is TGCGCCAGCAGCTGGGGGGGCGCGTCGGGCAATGAGCAGTTCTTC.

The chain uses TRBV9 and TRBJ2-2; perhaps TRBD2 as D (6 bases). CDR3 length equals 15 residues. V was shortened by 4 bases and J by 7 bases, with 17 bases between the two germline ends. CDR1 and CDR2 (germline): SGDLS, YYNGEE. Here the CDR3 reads CASSFSGTINGELFF. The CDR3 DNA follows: TGTGCCAGCAGCTTTAGCGGTACTATTAACGGGGAGCTGTTTTTT.

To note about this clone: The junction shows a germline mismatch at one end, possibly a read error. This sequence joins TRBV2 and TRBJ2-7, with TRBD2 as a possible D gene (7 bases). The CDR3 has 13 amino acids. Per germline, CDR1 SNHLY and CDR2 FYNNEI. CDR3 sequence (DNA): TGTGCCGGCAGATTGGGGGGGGGCCACGAGCAGTACTTC. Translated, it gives CAGRLGGGHEQYF.

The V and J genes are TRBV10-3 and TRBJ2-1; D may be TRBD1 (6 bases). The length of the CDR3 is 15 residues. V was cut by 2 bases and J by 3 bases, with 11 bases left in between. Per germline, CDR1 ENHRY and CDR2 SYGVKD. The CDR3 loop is CAISEVRGFYNEQFF. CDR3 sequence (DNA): TGTGCCATCAGTGAGGTCAGGGGCTTCTACAATGAGCAGTTCTTC.

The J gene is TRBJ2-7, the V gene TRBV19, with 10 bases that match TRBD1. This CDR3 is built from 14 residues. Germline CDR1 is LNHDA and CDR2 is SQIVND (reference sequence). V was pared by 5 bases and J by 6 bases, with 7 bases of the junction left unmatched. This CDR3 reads CASSLTGGYGEQYF. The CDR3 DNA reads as TGTGCCAGTAGTTTGACAGGGGGCTACGGCGAGCAGTACTTC.

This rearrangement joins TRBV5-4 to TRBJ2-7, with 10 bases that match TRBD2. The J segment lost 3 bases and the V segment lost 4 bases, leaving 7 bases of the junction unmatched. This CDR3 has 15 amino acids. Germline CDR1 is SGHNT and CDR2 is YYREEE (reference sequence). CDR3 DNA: TGTGCCAGCAGCCGAACCGGGACTAGCGTCTACGAGCAGTACTTC. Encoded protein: CASSRTGTSVYEQYF.

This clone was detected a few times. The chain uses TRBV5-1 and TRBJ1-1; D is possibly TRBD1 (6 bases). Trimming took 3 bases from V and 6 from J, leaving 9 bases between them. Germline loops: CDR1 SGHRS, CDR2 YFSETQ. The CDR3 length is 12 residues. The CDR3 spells CASSYGQSEAFF. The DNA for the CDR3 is TGCGCCAGCAGCTATGGACAGTCTGAAGCTTTCTTT.

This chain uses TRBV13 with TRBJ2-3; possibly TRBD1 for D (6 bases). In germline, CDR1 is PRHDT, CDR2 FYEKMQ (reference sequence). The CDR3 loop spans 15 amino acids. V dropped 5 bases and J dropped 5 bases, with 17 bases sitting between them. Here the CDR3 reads CASSADSRGGDTQYF. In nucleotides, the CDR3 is TGTGCCAGCAGCGCCGACAGCAGGGGTGGAGATACGCAGTATTTT. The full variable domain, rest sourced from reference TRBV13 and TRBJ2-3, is AAGVIQSPRHLIKEKRETATLKCYPIPRHDTVYWYQQGPGQDPQFLISFYEKMQSDKGSIPDRFSAQQFSDYHSELNMSSLELGDSALYFCASSADSRGGDTQYFGPGTRLTVL.

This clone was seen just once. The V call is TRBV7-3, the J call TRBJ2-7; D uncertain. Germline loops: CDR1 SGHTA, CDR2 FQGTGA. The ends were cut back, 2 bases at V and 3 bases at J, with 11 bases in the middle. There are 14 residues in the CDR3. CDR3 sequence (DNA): TGTGCCAGCAGCTTAGGCAAGATCGACTACGAGCAGTACTTC. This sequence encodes CASSLGKIDYEQYF.

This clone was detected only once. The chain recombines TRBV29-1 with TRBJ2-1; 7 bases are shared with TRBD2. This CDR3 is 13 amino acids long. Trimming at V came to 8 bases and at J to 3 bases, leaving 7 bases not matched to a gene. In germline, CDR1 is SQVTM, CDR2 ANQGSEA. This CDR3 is CSSSGGGYNEQFF. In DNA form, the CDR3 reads TGCAGCTCCTCTGGCGGGGGCTACAATGAGCAGTTCTTC.

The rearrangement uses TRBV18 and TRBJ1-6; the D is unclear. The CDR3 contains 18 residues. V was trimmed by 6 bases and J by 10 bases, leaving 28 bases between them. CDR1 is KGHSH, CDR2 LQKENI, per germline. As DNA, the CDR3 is TGTGCCAGCTCCCCAAGCGGTACAGTTCGTTGGTTTCGATCACCCCTCCACTTT. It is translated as CASSPSGTVRWFRSPLHF.

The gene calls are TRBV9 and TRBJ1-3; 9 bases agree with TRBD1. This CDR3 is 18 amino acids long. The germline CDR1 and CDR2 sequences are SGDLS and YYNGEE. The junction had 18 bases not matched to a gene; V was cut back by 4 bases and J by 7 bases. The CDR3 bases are TGTGCCAGCAGCTTCCGGGACAGGGACGATTATGGATTGAACACCATATATTTT. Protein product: CASSFRDRDDYGLNTIYF.

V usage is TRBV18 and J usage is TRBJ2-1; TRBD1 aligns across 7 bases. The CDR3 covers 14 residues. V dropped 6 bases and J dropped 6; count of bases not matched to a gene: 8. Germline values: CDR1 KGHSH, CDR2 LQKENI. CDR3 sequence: CASSPTWDSNEQFF. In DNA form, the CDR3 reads TGTGCCAGCTCCCCAACCTGGGACAGCAATGAGCAGTTCTTC. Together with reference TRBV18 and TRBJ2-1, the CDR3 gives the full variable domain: NAGVMQNPRHLVRRRGQEARLRCSPMKGHSHVYWYRQLPEEGLKFMVYLQKENIIDESGMPKERFSAEFPKEGPSILRIQQVVRGDSAAYFCASSPTWDSNEQFFGPGTRLTVL.

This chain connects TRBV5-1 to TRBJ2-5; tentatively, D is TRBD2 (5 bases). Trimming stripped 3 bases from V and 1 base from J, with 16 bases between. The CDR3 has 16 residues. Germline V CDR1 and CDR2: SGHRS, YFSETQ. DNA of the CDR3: TGCGCCAGCAGCTCCGCCCGGGGAGTAGGCCAAGAGACCCAGTACTTC. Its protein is CASSSARGVGQETQYF.

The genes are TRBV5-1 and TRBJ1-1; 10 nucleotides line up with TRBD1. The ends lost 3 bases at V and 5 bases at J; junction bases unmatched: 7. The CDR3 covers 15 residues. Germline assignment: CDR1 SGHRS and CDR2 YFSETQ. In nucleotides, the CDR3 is TGCGCCAGCAGCTCCGAGGACAGGGGGAGAACTGAAGCTTTCTTT. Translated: CASSSEDRGRTEAFF.

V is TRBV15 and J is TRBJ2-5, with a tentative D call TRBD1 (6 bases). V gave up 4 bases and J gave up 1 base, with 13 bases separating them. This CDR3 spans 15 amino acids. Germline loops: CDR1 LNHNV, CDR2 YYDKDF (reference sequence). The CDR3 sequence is CATSTRQVVQETQYF. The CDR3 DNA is TGTGCCACCAGCACAAGACAGGTGGTCCAAGAGACCCAGTACTTC.

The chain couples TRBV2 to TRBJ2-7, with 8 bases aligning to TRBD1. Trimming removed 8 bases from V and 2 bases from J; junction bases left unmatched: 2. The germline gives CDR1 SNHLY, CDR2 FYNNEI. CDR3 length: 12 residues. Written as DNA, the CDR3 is TGTGCCAGCCGGGACAGGCCCTACGAGCAGTACTTC. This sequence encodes CASRDRPYEQYF. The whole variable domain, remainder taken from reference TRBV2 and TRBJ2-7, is EPEVTQTPSHQVTQMGQEVILRCVPISNHLYFYWYRQILGQKVEFLVSFYNNEISEKSEIFDDQFSVERPDGSNFTLKIRSTKLEDSAMYFCASRDRPYEQYFGPGTRLTVT.

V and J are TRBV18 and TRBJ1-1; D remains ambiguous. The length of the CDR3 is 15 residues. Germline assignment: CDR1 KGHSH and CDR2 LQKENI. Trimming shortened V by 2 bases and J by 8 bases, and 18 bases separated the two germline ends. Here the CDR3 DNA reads TGTGCCAGCTCACCATTGCACACCGTTAGCGAAGAAGCTTTCTTT. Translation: CASSPLHTVSEEAFF.

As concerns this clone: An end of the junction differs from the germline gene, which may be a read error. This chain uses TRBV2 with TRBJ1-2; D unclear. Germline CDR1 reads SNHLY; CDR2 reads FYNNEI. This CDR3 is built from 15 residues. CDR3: CATSGEWRTNYGYTF. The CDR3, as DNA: TGTGCCACCAGTGGGGAGTGGAGAACTAACTATGGCTACACCTTC.

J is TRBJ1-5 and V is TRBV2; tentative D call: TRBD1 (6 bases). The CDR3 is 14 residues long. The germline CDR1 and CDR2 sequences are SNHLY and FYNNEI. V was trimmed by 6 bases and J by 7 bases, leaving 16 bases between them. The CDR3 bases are TGTGCCAGCAGCCCCACAGGGCTTCGGCAGCCCCAGCATTTT. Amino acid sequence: CASSPTGLRQPQHF.

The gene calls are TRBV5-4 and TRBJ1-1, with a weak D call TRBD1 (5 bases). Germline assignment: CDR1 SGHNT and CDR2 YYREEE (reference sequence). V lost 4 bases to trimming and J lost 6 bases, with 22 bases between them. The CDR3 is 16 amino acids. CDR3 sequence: CASSPTVGQGGSEAFF. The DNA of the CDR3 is TGTGCCAGCAGCCCCACAGTGGGCCAGGGAGGGTCTGAAGCTTTCTTT.

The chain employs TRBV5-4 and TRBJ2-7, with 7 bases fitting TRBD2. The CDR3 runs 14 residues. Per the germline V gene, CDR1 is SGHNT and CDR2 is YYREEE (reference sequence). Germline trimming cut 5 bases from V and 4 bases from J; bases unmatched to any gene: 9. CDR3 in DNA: TGTGCCAGCAGTCCGGGACTACCCTTGTACGAGCAGTACTTC. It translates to CASSPGLPLYEQYF.

CDR3 loop: CASSRDGRQPQHF. The CDR3, as DNA: TGTGCCAGCAGCCGAGACGGGAGGCAGCCCCAGCATTTT. This chain links TRBV7-9 with TRBJ1-5; D uncertain. The CDR3 covers 13 residues. CDR1 and CDR2 (germline): SEHNR, FQNEAQ (reference sequence). Trimming pared 5 bases from V and 7 bases from J, leaving 12 bases between. Full variable domain (remainder filled in from reference TRBV7-9 and TRBJ1-5): DTGVSQNPRHKITKRGQNVTFRCDPISEHNRLYWYRQTLGQGPEFLTYFQNEAQLEKSRLLSDRFSAERPKGSFSTLEIQRTEQGDSAMYLCASSRDGRQPQHFGDGTRLSIL.

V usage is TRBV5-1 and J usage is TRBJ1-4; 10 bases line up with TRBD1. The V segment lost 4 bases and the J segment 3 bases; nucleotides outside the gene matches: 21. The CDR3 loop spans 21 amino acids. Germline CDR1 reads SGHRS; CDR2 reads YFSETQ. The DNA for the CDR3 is TGCGCCAGCAGCCCGTACGGTGATGGGACAGGGGTCAGAGCGGCTAATGAAAAACTGTTTTTT. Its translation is CASSPYGDGTGVRAANEKLFF.

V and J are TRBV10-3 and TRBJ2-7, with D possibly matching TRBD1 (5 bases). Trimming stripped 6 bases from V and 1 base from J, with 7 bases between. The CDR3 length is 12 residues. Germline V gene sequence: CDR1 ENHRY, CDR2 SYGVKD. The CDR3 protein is CAISRVSYEQYF. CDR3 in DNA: TGTGCCATCAGCAGGGTTTCCTACGAGCAGTACTTC.

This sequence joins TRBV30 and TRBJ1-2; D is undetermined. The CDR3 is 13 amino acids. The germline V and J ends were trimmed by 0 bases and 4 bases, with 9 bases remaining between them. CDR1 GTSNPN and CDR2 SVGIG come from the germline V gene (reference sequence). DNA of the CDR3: TGTGCCTGGAGTGTTGGGCAGAGCTATGGCTACACCTTC. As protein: CAWSVGQSYGYTF.

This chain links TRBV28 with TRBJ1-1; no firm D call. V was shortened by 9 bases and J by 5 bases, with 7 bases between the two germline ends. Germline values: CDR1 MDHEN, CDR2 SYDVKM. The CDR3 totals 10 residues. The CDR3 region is CASSQTEAFF. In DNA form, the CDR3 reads TGTGCCAGTTCTCAGACTGAAGCTTTCTTT.

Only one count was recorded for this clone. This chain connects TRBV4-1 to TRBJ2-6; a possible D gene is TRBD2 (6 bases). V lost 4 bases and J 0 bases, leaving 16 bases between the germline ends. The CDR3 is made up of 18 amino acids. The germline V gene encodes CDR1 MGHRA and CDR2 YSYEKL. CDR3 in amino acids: CASSPGGTILSGANVLTF. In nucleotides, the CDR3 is TGCGCCAGCAGCCCAGGAGGGACCATCCTCTCTGGGGCCAACGTCCTGACTTTC.

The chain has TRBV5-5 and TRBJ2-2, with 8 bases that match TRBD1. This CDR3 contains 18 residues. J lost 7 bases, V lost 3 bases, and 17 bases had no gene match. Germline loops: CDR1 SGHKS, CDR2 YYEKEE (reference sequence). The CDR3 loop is CASSSYLGTGGEGGELFF. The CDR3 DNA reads TGTGCCAGCAGCTCCTACCTAGGGACAGGCGGAGAGGGCGGGGAGCTGTTTTTT.

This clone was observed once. The CDR3 protein is CASSFSYRDRGSGNTIYF. Here the CDR3 DNA reads TGTGCCAGCAGTTTTTCTTACCGGGACAGGGGCTCTGGAAACACCATATATTTT. This chain uses TRBV28 with TRBJ1-3; 10 nucleotides agree with TRBD1. This CDR3 is built from 18 residues. The J segment lost 0 bases and the V segment lost 3 bases, leaving 8 bases of the junction unmatched. CDR1 is MDHEN and CDR2 is SYDVKM in the germline V gene.